Listed below are T cell receptor beta chains from one sample, sequenced in a study of CD8+ T cells in alopecia areata. Clones were sequenced by immunoSEQ multiplex PCR, and TCRdb holds only the in-frame ones, with some missing. The sample holds 110,000 or so clones, more than 30% seen once. Sequencing input: CD4+ T cells sorted from blood. The source of these receptors is a human donor with alopecia areata. CDR3s include the opening cysteine and the closing phenylalanine or tryptophan. A D gene is named only where the DNA matches it firmly. Clone size is stated in some rows and not others, as once, few, many or a class when expanded.

v_call	clone_size	d_call	j_call	cdr3_length	cdr3_nt	cdr3_aa
TRBV5-1	few	NA	TRBJ2-5	11	TGCGCCAGCAGCTTGCAAGAGACCCAGTACTTC	CASSLQETQYF
TRBV5-1	NA	NA	TRBJ2-5	14	TGCGCCAGCAGCTTGGGTGGGGTACAAGAGACCCAGTACTTC	CASSLGGVQETQYF
TRBV7-9	NA	NA	TRBJ1-5	13	TGTGCCAGCAGCTTGGAGGGACGTCAGCCCCAGCATTTT	CASSLEGRQPQHF
TRBV28	NA	NA	TRBJ1-1	11	TGTGCCAGCAGTTTCAAGGCTATGGGTTTCTTT	CASSFKAMGFF
TRBV30	NA	NA	TRBJ1-1	12	TGTGCCTGGACGGTGGGGTGGACTGAAGCTTTCTTT	CAWTVGWTEAFF
TRBV7-2	few	TRBD1	TRBJ1-5	14	TGTGCCAGCAGCTTTGACAGGGCCAATCAGCCCCAGCATTTT	CASSFDRANQPQHF
TRBV5-1	NA	NA	TRBJ2-5	14	TGCGCCAGCAGCTTGGGCCACAGGGAAGAGACCCAGTACTTC	CASSLGHREETQYF
TRBV27	NA	TRBD1	TRBJ2-3	15	TGTGCCAGCAGCTACGCGGGACAGGGGGCTAATACGCAGTATTTT	CASSYAGQGANTQYF
TRBV29-1	NA	NA	TRBJ2-5	14	TGCAGCGTTGTTAGGACGCAGAGAAGGGAGACCCAGTACTTC	CSVVRTQRRETQYF
TRBV28	NA	NA	TRBJ2-5	17	TGTGCCAGCAGTTTCAACCCGATCCGGATGAAGAGAGAGACCCAGTACTTC	CASSFNPIRMKRETQYF
TRBV14	NA	TRBD1	TRBJ2-5	15	TGTGCCAGCAGCCGCCTCGGACAGGGGCAAGAGACCCAGTACTTC	CASSRLGQGQETQYF
TRBV6-6	NA	NA	TRBJ2-1	15	TGTGCCAGCAAAAGGTCGGAGGGCCCACGAAATGAGCAGTTCTTC	CASKRSEGPRNEQFF
TRBV7-9	few	NA	TRBJ2-1	14	TGTGCCAGCAGCCCAGGGTCCTCCTACAATGAGCAGTTCTTC	CASSPGSSYNEQFF
TRBV29-1	NA	NA	TRBJ2-7	12	TGCAGCGTTCGGCAGGCTGCCTACGAGCAGTACTTC	CSVRQAAYEQYF
TRBV7-9	NA	TRBD1	TRBJ2-3	15	TGTGCCAGCCCCGAGGGACAGGGAAGCACAGATACGCAGTATTTT	CASPEGQGSTDTQYF
TRBV15	NA	NA	TRBJ2-4	18	TGTGCCACCAGCAGAGATCCCCCTGGGGGGGGCCGCCAAGACATTCAGTACTTC	CATSRDPPGGGRQDIQYF
TRBV29-1	NA	TRBD1	TRBJ2-1	15	TGCAGCGTTGACAGGCTAGGGACAGGGTACAATGAGCAGTTCTTC	CSVDRLGTGYNEQFF